Below, 24 T cell receptor beta chains from the same sample are listed, as sequenced in a study of T-cell reconstitution after alpha-beta-depleted transplantation in children. Unique molecular identifiers were built into the TCRbeta library. From the PCR reads, TCRdb called clonotypes with MiXCR, one entry per CDR3 protein. The sample consists of 190,000 or so distinct CDR3 sequences, roughly 14% of them appearing once. Sequenced here: PBMCs from the stem cell graft donor, sampled from the stem cell graft. The receptors stem from a human donor who donated a stem cell graft to a child with acute lymphoblastic leukemia.

Many counts were recorded for this clonotype. The DNA for the CDR3 is TGCGCCAGCAGCTTGTCAACAGGGGGGTTGAACACTGAAGCTTTCTTT. Translating gives CASSLSTGGLNTEAFF. J is TRBJ1-1 and V is TRBV5-1; 8 nucleotides align to TRBD1. CDR1 SGHRS and CDR2 YFSETQ come from the germline V gene. The trim removed 1 base at V and 0 bases at J, leaving 5 bases unmatched. The length of the CDR3 is 16 residues.

The chain combines TRBV20-1 with TRBJ2-3, with TRBD2 matching over 10 bases. Germline CDR1 reads DFQATT; CDR2 reads SNEGSKA (reference sequence). Unmatched junction bases numbered 16, after V lost 8 bases and J lost 2 bases. This CDR3 comprises 17 residues. This CDR3 reads CSFWGLAGESLTDTQYF. CDR3 nucleotides: TGCAGTTTCTGGGGCCTAGCGGGAGAATCCCTCACAGATACGCAGTATTTT.

This clonotype was seen at least ten times. The rearrangement uses TRBV11-2 and TRBJ2-1; D uncertain. V dropped 5 bases and J dropped 8 bases, with 13 bases sitting between them. Germline V CDR1 and CDR2: SGHAT, FQNNGV. This CDR3 is 13 amino acids long. CDR3 amino acids: CASSISSLDEQFF. In DNA, the CDR3 is TGTGCCAGCAGCATATCTAGTCTCGATGAGCAGTTCTTC. Drawing the rest from reference TRBV11-2 and TRBJ2-1, the complete variable domain is EAGVAQSPRYKIIEKRQSVAFWCNPISGHATLYWYQQILGQGPKLLIQFQNNGVVDDSQLPKDRFSAERLKGVDSTLKIQPAKLEDSAVYLCASSISSLDEQFFGPGTRLTVL.

This clonotype was recorded at least ten times. The chain is built from TRBV5-1 and TRBJ2-1; 7 positions match TRBD2. Trimming cost V 2 bases and J 9 bases; bases outside gene matches: 8. CDR1 and CDR2 from the germline V gene are SGHRS and YFSETQ. The CDR3 runs to 14 residues. CDR3 in amino acids: CASSFGGSTGEQFF. The CDR3 DNA sequence: TGCGCCAGCAGCTTTGGCGGGAGTACGGGTGAGCAGTTCTTC.

The genes are TRBV5-6 and TRBJ2-3; TRBD2 might be the D (6 bases). Between the trimmed V and J ends, which lost 0 bases and 8 bases, there was a span of 19 bases. CDR1 is SGHDT, CDR2 YYEEEE, per germline. The length of the CDR3 is 16 residues. The CDR3 DNA follows: TGTGCCAGCAGCTTGGATCCAGGTGCCCGGAGGGGTACGCAGTATTTT. As protein: CASSLDPGARRGTQYF. The full variable domain, its missing parts supplied by reference TRBV5-6 and TRBJ2-3, is DAGVTQSPTHLIKTRGQQVTLRCSPKSGHDTVSWYQQALGQGPQFIFQYYEEEERQRGNFPDRFSGHQFPNYSSELNVNALLLGDSALYLCASSLDPGARRGTQYFGPGTRLTVL.

Ten or more counts support this clonotype. This chain uses TRBV6-5 with TRBJ1-6, with unresolved D. The CDR3 is made up of 13 amino acids. Germline lookup yields CDR1 MNHEY and CDR2 SVGAGI. Trimming took off 4 bases at V and 12 bases at J, with 13 bases between the two ends. CDR3 amino acids: CASSSTEMKPLHF. Written as DNA, the CDR3 is TGTGCCAGCAGTTCGACCGAGATGAAACCCCTCCACTTT.

Turning to this clonotype: A much larger clone differs from this one at a single base, so this may be a read error. This chain connects TRBV5-1 to TRBJ2-2; 9 bases align to TRBD2. This CDR3 has 15 residues. Germline V lookup: CDR1 SGHRS, CDR2 YFSETQ. This chain's CDR3 is CASQTSGANIGELFF. The DNA for the CDR3 is TGCGCCAGCCAGACTAGCGGAGCGAACATCGGGGAGCTGTTTTTT.

J is TRBJ2-2 and V is TRBV27; 9 bases map to TRBD2. Germline-derived CDR1 and CDR2 are MNHEY and SMNVEV (reference sequence). The V gene end was trimmed by 5 bases and the J gene end by 1 base; junction bases not matched to a gene: 5. CDR3 length equals 16 residues. The CDR3, as DNA: TGTGCCAGCAGTCCAAGGACTAGCGAGAACACCGGGGAGCTGTTTTTT. Protein product: CASSPRTSENTGELFF.

At least ten counts were recorded for this clonotype. V usage is TRBV7-9 and J usage is TRBJ2-1; no clear D gene. The V gene's germline CDR1 is SEHNR and CDR2 FQNEAQ (reference sequence). V was pared by 5 bases and J by 10 bases, with 18 bases between. There are 14 residues in the CDR3. CDR3: CASSPPSAGPEQFF. DNA of the CDR3: TGTGCCAGCAGCCCCCCGTCGGCTGGGCCCGAGCAGTTCTTC.

This clonotype was seen ten or more times. The gene calls are TRBV5-1 and TRBJ1-2, with 8 bases identical to TRBD1. The CDR3 has 16 amino acids. Germline V CDR1 and CDR2: SGHRS, YFSETQ. Losses at the gene ends were 2 bases for V and 6 bases for J; bases not matched to a gene: 12. CDR3 sequence: CASSLTRTGLSDGYTF. The CDR3 region has the DNA TGCGCCAGCAGCTTAACACGGACAGGGTTGTCGGATGGCTACACCTTC.

This clonotype showed up many times. The V gene is TRBV7-9, the J gene TRBJ2-7, with D tentatively TRBD1 (6 bases). V was pared by 1 base and J by 2 bases, with 15 bases between. Germline CDR1 reads SEHNR; CDR2 reads FQNEAQ (reference sequence). The CDR3 loop spans 16 amino acids. This CDR3 reads CASSLGDIEVPYEQYF. CDR3 sequence (DNA): TGTGCCAGCAGCTTAGGGGACATTGAGGTCCCCTACGAGCAGTACTTC.

This clonotype was recorded many times. The chain uses TRBV5-1 and TRBJ2-7; D is uncertain. Between the trimmed V and J ends, which lost 5 bases and 0 bases, there was a span of 12 bases. Germline CDR1 reads SGHRS; CDR2 reads YFSETQ. The CDR3 totals 14 residues. The CDR3 bases are TGCGCCAGCAGATACTCGGCGAGCTCCTACGAGCAGTACTTC. Translated, it gives CASRYSASSYEQYF.

There are many counts of this clonotype. This chain connects TRBV5-1 to TRBJ1-5, with a possible D match to TRBD1 (5 bases). Germline lookup yields CDR1 SGHRS and CDR2 YFSETQ. The V end was cut by 0 bases, the J end by 2 bases, with 9 bases between. The CDR3 consists of 15 residues. CDR3 DNA: TGCGCCAGCAGCTTGGATGGGGGTCGCAATCAGCCCCAGCATTTT. Amino acid sequence: CASSLDGGRNQPQHF.

This rearrangement joins TRBV2 to TRBJ2-3, with a possible D match to TRBD2 (5 bases). The CDR3 totals 14 residues. CDR1 and CDR2 from the germline V gene are SNHLY and FYNNEI. Trimming removed 8 bases from V and 0 bases from J, with 12 bases in between. The CDR3 bases are TGTGCCAGCCGGACTTCTCCTAGCACAGATACGCAGTATTTT. This sequence encodes CASRTSPSTDTQYF.

This clonotype came up many times. The rearrangement uses TRBV7-8 and TRBJ2-7, with 14 positions matching TRBD2. CDR1 is SGHVS and CDR2 is FQNEAQ in the germline V gene. Losses at the gene ends were 4 bases for V and 2 bases for J; bases not matched to a gene: 7. The CDR3 is 17 amino acids. CDR3 sequence: CASSSGLAGALTYEQYF. The CDR3 DNA sequence: TGTGCCAGCAGCTCGGGACTAGCGGGAGCCTTAACCTACGAGCAGTACTTC.

This clonotype was seen ten or more times. This sequence joins TRBV5-1 and TRBJ1-2, with 8 bases matching TRBD1. CDR1 is SGHRS, CDR2 YFSETQ, per germline. J was trimmed by 7 bases and V by 2 bases; bases with no gene match: 4. The CDR3 length is 13 residues. The CDR3 loop reads CASSLTGGSGYTF. The CDR3, as DNA: TGCGCCAGCAGCTTAACAGGGGGGAGTGGCTACACCTTC.

This clonotype has ten or more counts. The J gene is TRBJ2-1, the V gene TRBV20-1; D may be TRBD2 (6 bases). CDR1 DFQATT and CDR2 SNEGSKA come from the germline V gene (reference sequence). This CDR3 is 15 amino acids long. With 1 base removed from V and 5 bases from J, the gap between germline ends came to 15 bases. The CDR3 nucleotides read TGCAGTGCTAGAGGCATTGAACTAGCCCACAATGAGCAGTTCTTC. This sequence encodes CSARGIELAHNEQFF.

The gene calls are TRBV19 and TRBJ2-7; 15 nucleotides line up with TRBD2. CDR3 length equals 17 residues. CDR1 and CDR2 from the germline V gene are LNHDA and SQIVND (reference sequence). Trimming took 5 bases from V and 3 from J; bases not matched to a gene: 8. The CDR3 sequence: CASSSGLAGGLNYEQYF. The CDR3 DNA reads as TGTGCCAGTAGTTCCGGACTAGCGGGAGGGTTAAACTACGAGCAGTACTTC.

The genes are TRBV29-1 and TRBJ1-1, with 12 positions matching TRBD1. The CDR3 loop spans 15 amino acids. Trimming took 1 base from V and 8 from J; bases not matched to a gene: 8. Germline CDR1 reads SQVTM; CDR2 reads ANQGSEA. CDR3 in amino acids: CSVEGDRGRGGEAFF. The CDR3 DNA follows: TGCAGCGTTGAAGGGGACAGGGGGCGGGGGGGAGAAGCTTTCTTT.

This clonotype was detected many times. This chain uses TRBV12-3 or TRBV12-4 with TRBJ2-7; 8 nucleotides align to TRBD2. J gave up 3 bases and V 3 bases, and 4 bases lay outside the gene matches. The CDR3 is made up of 14 amino acids. Here the CDR3 DNA reads TGTGCCAGCAGTTTTAATCTAGCGGGCTACGAGCAGTACTTC. This translates into CASSFNLAGYEQYF.

This clonotype was seen repeatedly, ten times or more. The chain uses TRBV29-1 and TRBJ2-1; 8 bases fit TRBD2. The CDR3 is 17 amino acids. The V and J ends lost 6 bases and 0 bases, in that order; junction bases with no gene match: 13. Germline CDR1 and CDR2: SQVTM and ANQGSEA. The CDR3 loop is CSVPLWAGGVSYNEQFF. The CDR3 DNA reads TGCAGCGTGCCCCTCTGGGCGGGAGGTGTCTCCTACAATGAGCAGTTCTTC.

The chain has TRBV10-1 and TRBJ1-2; 8 bases map to TRBD1. This CDR3 has 15 residues. The V and J ends lost 3 bases and 4 bases, in that order; junction bases with no gene match: 7. Germline V gene lookup returns CDR1 WNHNN and CDR2 SYGVQD (reference sequence). The DNA of the CDR3 is TGCGCCAGCAGTGATAACAGGGGGATATCCTATGGCTACACCTTC. It encodes CASSDNRGISYGYTF.

This clonotype showed up many times. The genes are TRBV7-8 and TRBJ2-2; tentatively, D is TRBD1 (5 bases). The CDR3 length is 16 residues. The V end was cut by 3 bases, the J end by 4 bases, with 15 bases between. CDR1 SGHVS and CDR2 FQNEAQ come from the germline V gene. This CDR3 is CASSLSVQRGTGELFF. The CDR3, as DNA: TGTGCCAGCAGCTTGTCGGTGCAAAGGGGCACCGGGGAGCTGTTTTTT.

The chain couples TRBV12-3 or TRBV12-4 to TRBJ2-1; D assignment may be TRBD1 or TRBD2 (5 bases each). The CDR3 covers 18 residues. Deletions cut 11 bases from V and 0 bases from J, with 26 bases between. CDR3 nucleotide sequence: TGTGCCTTCAGTTTAGCGCGAAGGGGCATTCGCTCCTACAATGAGCAGTTCTTC. This encodes CAFSLARRGIRSYNEQFF.